This T cell receptor (beta chain) was found in a study of blood T cell repertoires in COVID-19. Turning to the study itself: Some COVID-19 samples were acute and others convalescent; all came from the United States, Italy and Spain. PBMCs, B-cell-depleted T cells, or T cells were the source of the cDNA or gDNA that made up the material.

Germline-derived CDR1 and CDR2 are MGHRA and YSYEKL. The CDR3 consists of 15 residues. Between the trimmed V and J ends, which lost 0 bases and 4 bases, there was a span of 12 bases. Assignment of participants to cohorts was predicated upon participant-reported clinical history. Sequenced by immunoSEQ multiplex PCR; TCRdb stores in-frame clones only, minus some. The sample consists of 160,000 or so clones, approximately 81% of them appearing once. Sequencing was done on a sample of PBMCs or T cells enriched from blood (not recorded which). The clonotype originates from a woman between 40 and 50 years old with acute COVID-19. V and J are TRBV4-1 and TRBJ1-2; a weak D match, TRBD1 (6 bases). CDR3 bases: TGCGCCAGCAGCCAAGAGGAGACGACAGGCTATGGCTACACCTTC. This encodes CASSQEETTGYGYTF.